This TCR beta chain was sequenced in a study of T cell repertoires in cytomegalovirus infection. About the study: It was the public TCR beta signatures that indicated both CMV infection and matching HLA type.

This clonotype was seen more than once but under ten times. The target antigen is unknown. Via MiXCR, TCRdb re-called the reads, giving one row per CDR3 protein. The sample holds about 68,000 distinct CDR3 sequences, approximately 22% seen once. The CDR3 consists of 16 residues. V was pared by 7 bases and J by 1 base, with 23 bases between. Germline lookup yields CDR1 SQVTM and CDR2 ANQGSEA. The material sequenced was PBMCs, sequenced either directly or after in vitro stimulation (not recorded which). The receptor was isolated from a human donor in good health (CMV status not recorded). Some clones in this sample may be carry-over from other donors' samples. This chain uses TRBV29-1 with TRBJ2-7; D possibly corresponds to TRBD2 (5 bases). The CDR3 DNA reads TGCAGCGGGGCGGTTGTGATAACGGGATGGTCCTACGAGCAGTACTTC. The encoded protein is CSGAVVITGWSYEQYF.